Sequencing of this T cell receptor beta chain was carried out in a study of T cell clonotyping in hematopoietic cell transplantation. Study-wide context: Recipients' pretransplant samples followed cytoreduction. Findings and limits, study-wide: Cells were unsorted, so CD4 and CD8 contributions were not separated. Few recipient clonotypes overlapped donors; over 95% were de novo at given depth.

Profiled with immunoSEQ multiplex PCR; TCRdb holds only in-frame clones, not every one. The repertoire consists of roughly 80,000 clones, with 90% to 97% occurring once and the leading ten covering roughly 1.5%. In the case of this clone: The antigen remains unidentified.

The CDR3 totals 17 residues. Germline V gene lookup returns CDR1 SGHVS and CDR2 FQNEAQ. With 2 bases removed from V and 1 base from J, the gap between germline ends came to 17 bases. Noted time point: recipient sample about 28 days before transplant, after cytoreduction. Recipient blood drawn about 28 days pretransplant and days 30, 100, 180 after. This clonotype was sampled from a woman aged 50 to 65 with acute myeloid leukemia. Some clones in this sample may be carry-over from other donors' samples. The sample consisted of peripheral blood mononuclear cells, taken before stem cell transplant. The gene calls are TRBV7-8 and TRBJ2-5; D gene uncertain. CDR3 amino acids: CASSLLTGGPRQETQYF. In DNA form, the CDR3 reads TGTGCCAGCAGCTTACTAACTGGCGGACCGCGCCAAGAGACCCAGTACTTC.